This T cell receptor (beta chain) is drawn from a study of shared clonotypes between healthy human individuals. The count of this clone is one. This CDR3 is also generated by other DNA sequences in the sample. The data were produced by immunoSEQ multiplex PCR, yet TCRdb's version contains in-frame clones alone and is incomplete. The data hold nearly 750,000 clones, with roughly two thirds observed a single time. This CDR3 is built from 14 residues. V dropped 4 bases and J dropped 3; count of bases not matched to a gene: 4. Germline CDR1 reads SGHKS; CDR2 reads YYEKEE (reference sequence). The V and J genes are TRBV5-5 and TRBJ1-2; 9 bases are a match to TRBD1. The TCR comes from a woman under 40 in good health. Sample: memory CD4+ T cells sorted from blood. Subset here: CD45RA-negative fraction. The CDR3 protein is CASSPTGGDYGYTF. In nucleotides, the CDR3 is TGTGCCAGCAGCCCGACAGGGGGAGACTATGGCTACACCTTC.